The clone carrying this T cell receptor beta chain turned up a few times. This specimen belongs to a study of CD8+CD57+ T cells in acquired aplastic anemia. Study background: Sorted CD4+ and CD8+ cells yielded roughly 3.5 ug of DNA on average.

According to the study, genomic DNA was the template for TCR beta VDJ and CDR3 profiling. Using its own MiXCR run on the reads, TCRdb lists one record per CDR3 protein. The repertoire holds approximately 470,000 distinct CDR3 sequences, with around 32% as singletons. The patients chosen for sequencing had shown expansion of CD8+CD57+ cells (detected by flow cytometry). Each patient carried a diagnosis of severe acquired aplastic anemia. Patients had not yet gotten any therapy when their blood was taken for sampling. The TCR sequence derives from a human donor with aplastic anemia. Sequenced: sorted CD4+, CD8+, or CD8+CD57+ T cells (not recorded which) from PBMCs.

The CDR3 nucleotides are TGTGCCAGCAGTGAAAAAACTAGCGGAGACCTGGATACGCAGTATTTT. Its protein product is CASSEKTSGDLDTQYF. This rearrangement joins TRBV6-1 to TRBJ2-3; 8 bases are shared with TRBD2. V shed 2 bases, J shed 6 bases, and the junction held 10 bases outside the gene matches. The CDR3 spans 16 residues. Germline V lookup: CDR1 MNHNS, CDR2 SASEGT.